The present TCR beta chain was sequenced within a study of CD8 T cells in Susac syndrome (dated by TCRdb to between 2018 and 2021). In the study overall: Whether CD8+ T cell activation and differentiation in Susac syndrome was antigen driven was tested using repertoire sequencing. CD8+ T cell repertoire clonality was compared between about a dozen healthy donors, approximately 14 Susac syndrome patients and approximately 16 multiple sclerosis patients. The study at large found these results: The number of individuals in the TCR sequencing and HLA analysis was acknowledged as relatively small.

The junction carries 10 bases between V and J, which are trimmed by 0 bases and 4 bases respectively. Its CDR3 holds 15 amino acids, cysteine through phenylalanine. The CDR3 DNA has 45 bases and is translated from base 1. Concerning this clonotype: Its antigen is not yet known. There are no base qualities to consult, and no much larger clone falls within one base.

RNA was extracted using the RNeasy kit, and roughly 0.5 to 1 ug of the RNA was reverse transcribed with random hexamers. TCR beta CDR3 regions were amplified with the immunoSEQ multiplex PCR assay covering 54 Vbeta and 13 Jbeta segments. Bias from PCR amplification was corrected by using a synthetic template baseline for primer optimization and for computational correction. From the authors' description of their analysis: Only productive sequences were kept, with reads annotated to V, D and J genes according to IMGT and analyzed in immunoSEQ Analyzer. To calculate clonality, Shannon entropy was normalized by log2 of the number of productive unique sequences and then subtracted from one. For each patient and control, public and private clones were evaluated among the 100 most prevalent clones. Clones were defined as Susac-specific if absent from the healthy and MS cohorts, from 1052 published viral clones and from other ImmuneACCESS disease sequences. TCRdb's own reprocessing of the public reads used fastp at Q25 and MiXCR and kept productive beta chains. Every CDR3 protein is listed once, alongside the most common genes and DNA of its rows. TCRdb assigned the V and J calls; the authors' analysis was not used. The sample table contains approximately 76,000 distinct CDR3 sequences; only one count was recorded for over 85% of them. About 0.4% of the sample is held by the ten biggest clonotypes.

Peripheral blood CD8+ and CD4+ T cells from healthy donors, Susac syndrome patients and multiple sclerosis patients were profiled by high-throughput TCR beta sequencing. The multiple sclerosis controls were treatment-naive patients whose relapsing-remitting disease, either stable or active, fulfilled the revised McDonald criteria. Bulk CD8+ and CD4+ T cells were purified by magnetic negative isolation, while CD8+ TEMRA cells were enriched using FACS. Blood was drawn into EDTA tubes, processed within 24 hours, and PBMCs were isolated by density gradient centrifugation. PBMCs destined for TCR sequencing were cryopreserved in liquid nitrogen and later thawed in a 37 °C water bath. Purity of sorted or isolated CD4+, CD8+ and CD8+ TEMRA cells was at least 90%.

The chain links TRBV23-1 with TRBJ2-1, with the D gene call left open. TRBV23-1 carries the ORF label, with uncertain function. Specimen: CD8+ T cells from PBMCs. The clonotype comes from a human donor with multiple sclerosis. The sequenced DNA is TGCGCCAGCAGTCAATCTGGACGGAAATACAATGAGCAGTTCTTC. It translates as CASSQSGRKYNEQFF.